The 22 T cell receptor beta chains below all came from one sample that was sequenced in a study of cytomegalovirus exposure and HLA in healthy donors. 60 Vbeta and 13 Jbeta primers were used in PCR. Some clones are missing from TCRdb's copy, which holds only in-frame ones; the method was immunoSEQ multiplex PCR. Here the sample spans around 100,000 clones, about four fifths being singletons. Specimen: PBMCs. The receptor set was obtained from a woman under 30 in good health and CMV-seropositive.

This chain joins TRBV6-5 and TRBJ1-5; D is ambiguous. In germline, CDR1 is MNHEY, CDR2 SVGAGI. There are 13 residues in the CDR3. With 6 bases removed from V and 4 bases from J, the gap between germline ends came to 10 bases. CDR3 residues: CASRQFLNQPQHF. The CDR3 nucleotides are TGTGCCAGCAGACAGTTTTTAAATCAGCCCCAGCATTTT.

DNA for the CDR3: TGTGCCAGCAGTCTTAGACAGGGTGATGCTGAAGCTTTCTTT. This codes for CASSLRQGDAEAFF. This sequence joins TRBV6-5 and TRBJ1-1, with 7 bases that match TRBD1. In germline, CDR1 is MNHEY, CDR2 SVGAGI. This CDR3 region has 14 residues. Losses at the gene ends were 5 bases for V and 6 bases for J; bases not matched to a gene: 9.

This clone appeared a single time. This chain joins TRBV7-9 and TRBJ2-7, with 8 positions matching TRBD1. CDR1 is SEHNR, CDR2 FQNEAQ, per germline (reference sequence). V shed 5 bases, J shed 2 bases, and the junction held 11 bases outside the gene matches. The CDR3 extends over 16 amino acids. CDR3 nucleotides: TGTGCCAGCAGCCCGCGGGCGGGCAGGGGGCCCTACGAGCAGTACTTC. Translation: CASSPRAGRGPYEQYF.

V and J are TRBV7-2 and TRBJ1-5, with TRBD1 identical over 7 bases. This CDR3 region has 14 residues. V was clipped by 5 bases and J by 9 bases; unmatched bases: 10. Germline V gene sequence: CDR1 SGHTA, CDR2 FQGNSA. CDR3 region: CASSTGQSIRPQHF. The DNA for the CDR3 is TGTGCCAGCAGCACGGGACAGAGCATACGGCCCCAGCATTTT.

The J gene is TRBJ1-1, the V gene TRBV9, with unresolved D. Per the germline V gene, CDR1 is SGDLS and CDR2 is YYNGEE. V dropped 4 bases and J dropped 3 bases, with 10 bases sitting between them. This CDR3 is 13 amino acids long. The CDR3 is CASSPPPDTEAFF. DNA for the CDR3: TGTGCCAGCAGCCCCCCCCCGGACACTGAAGCTTTCTTT.

The V and J genes are TRBV6-1 and TRBJ2-1, with 11 bases identical to TRBD2. Losses at the gene ends were 2 bases for V and 7 bases for J; bases not matched to a gene: 7. CDR1 is MNHNS and CDR2 is SASEGT in the germline V gene. This CDR3 has 16 residues. As DNA, the CDR3 is TGTGCCAGCAGTGAATGGAGGGCTAGCGGGAGGAATGAGCAGTTCTTC. It encodes CASSEWRASGRNEQFF.

This clone appeared a few times. The rearrangement joins TRBV28 to TRBJ2-1; the D is unclear. V lost 4 bases and J 0 bases, leaving 16 bases between the germline ends. Germline loops: CDR1 MDHEN, CDR2 SYDVKM. CDR3 length equals 17 residues. CDR3 amino acids: CASSSRQDVRSYNEQFF. DNA for the CDR3: TGTGCCAGCAGTTCTCGGCAGGATGTACGCTCCTACAATGAGCAGTTCTTC.

This chain links TRBV11-1 with TRBJ1-1; 7 bases line up with TRBD1. V dropped 1 base and J dropped 5; count of bases not matched to a gene: 7. Germline V lookup: CDR1 SGHAT, CDR2 FQDESV (reference sequence). This CDR3 region has 15 residues. CDR3 bases: TGTGCCAGCAGCTTAGTGGTACAGGGGAGTACTGAAGCTTTCTTT. Translation: CASSLVVQGSTEAFF.

The chain is built from TRBV6-5 and TRBJ1-5; unclear D gene. V was pared by 8 bases and J by 4 bases, with 15 bases between. The germline gives CDR1 MNHEY, CDR2 SVGAGI. The CDR3 has 14 residues. CDR3 nucleotides: TGTGCCAGCGGGCTCGCGGGTTCTAATCAGCCCCAGCATTTT. The encoded protein is CASGLAGSNQPQHF.

V is TRBV5-4 and J is TRBJ2-7, with 9 bases fitting TRBD1. CDR3 length equals 14 residues. Per the germline V gene, CDR1 is SGHNT and CDR2 is YYREEE (reference sequence). The V and J ends lost 4 bases and 4 bases, in that order; junction bases with no gene match: 6. CDR3 sequence reads: CASSTGTGRYEQYF. CDR3 coding DNA: TGTGCCAGCAGCACCGGGACAGGGAGGTACGAGCAGTACTTC.

The J gene is TRBJ2-7, the V gene TRBV5-1; D might be TRBD2 (7 bases). V was trimmed by 4 bases and J by 3 bases, leaving 17 bases between them. The CDR3 is 15 amino acids. Germline V CDR1 and CDR2: SGHRS, YFSETQ. The chain's CDR3 is CASSLRGGVNYEQYF. As DNA, the CDR3 is TGCGCCAGCAGCCTCAGAGGGGGGGTTAACTACGAGCAGTACTTC.

This sequence joins TRBV6-1 and TRBJ2-7, with D perhaps TRBD2 (6 bases). The germline V gene has CDR1 MNHNS and CDR2 SASEGT. Trimming removed 1 base from V and 2 bases from J, with 9 bases in between. The CDR3 runs to 14 residues. CDR3 amino acids: CASSEDGRTYEQYF. Written as DNA, the CDR3 is TGTGCCAGCAGTGAAGACGGGAGAACCTACGAGCAGTACTTC.

The CDR3 DNA reads as TGTGCCAGCAGCACCGGACTAGCGGAATCCCTCGCAGATACGCAGTATTTT. Translating gives CASSTGLAESLADTQYF. The chain uses TRBV11-1 and TRBJ2-3; 10 nucleotides agree with TRBD2. This CDR3 spans 17 amino acids. V lost 5 bases, J lost 4 bases, and 12 bases stayed unmatched. Germline V gene sequence: CDR1 SGHAT, CDR2 FQDESV (reference sequence).

The chain is built from TRBV5-1 and TRBJ1-1; 10 nucleotides align to TRBD1. In germline, CDR1 is SGHRS, CDR2 YFSETQ. The junction had 16 bases not matched to a gene; V was cut back by 4 bases and J by 4 bases. CDR3 size: 18 residues. The CDR3 loop reads CASSGLTGTGVFSTEAFF. In nucleotides, the CDR3 is TGCGCCAGCAGCGGATTGACCGGGACAGGGGTGTTTAGCACTGAAGCTTTCTTT.

This chain joins TRBV7-3 and TRBJ2-2; possible D gene TRBD2, 7 bases. The CDR3 sequence is 16 residues long. Germline loops: CDR1 SGHTA, CDR2 FQGTGA. The V end was cut by 5 bases, the J end by 7 bases, with 20 bases between. CDR3 in amino acids: CASSLLGGLADGELFF. The CDR3 DNA sequence: TGTGCCAGCAGCCTCCTTGGGGGGCTAGCGGACGGGGAGCTGTTTTTT.

The chain employs TRBV27 and TRBJ2-1, with TRBD2 as a possible D gene (5 bases). CDR3 size: 15 residues. Per the germline V gene, CDR1 is MNHEY and CDR2 is SMNVEV (reference sequence). Trimming took 2 bases from V and 4 from J, leaving 12 bases between them. The CDR3 DNA reads TGTGCCAGCAGTTTAAGGGAGAATGGTTACAATGAGCAGTTCTTC. Translation gives CASSLRENGYNEQFF.

CDR3 residues: CASSSSGTGDYNEQFF. The CDR3 nucleotides read TGTGCCAGCAGCTCTTCCGGGACAGGTGATTACAATGAGCAGTTCTTC. The chain links TRBV5-4 to TRBJ2-1; 8 nucleotides align to TRBD1. Germline CDR1 and CDR2: SGHNT and YYREEE (reference sequence). J lost 4 bases, V lost 3 bases, and 9 bases had no gene match. The CDR3 is made up of 16 amino acids.

This chain joins TRBV10-3 and TRBJ2-5; tentatively, D is TRBD1 (6 bases). CDR1 ENHRY and CDR2 SYGVKD come from the germline V gene. The CDR3 length is 14 residues. V lost 4 bases and J lost 5, with 14 bases in between. The CDR3, as DNA: TGTGCCATCAGTGGGTCAGGGGAAGGCGAGACCCAGTACTTC. This translates into CAISGSGEGETQYF.

The chain uses TRBV7-3 and TRBJ2-7, with D tentatively TRBD2 (6 bases). Germline assignment: CDR1 SGHTA and CDR2 FQGTGA. V was clipped by 2 bases and J by 5 bases, with 16 bases between them. The CDR3 has 15 residues. CDR3 sequence (DNA): TGTGCCAGCAGCTTAGTTTCGGAGGGTTTTAACGAGCAGTACTTC. This encodes CASSLVSEGFNEQYF.

This clone was seen only once. The rearrangement joins TRBV28 to TRBJ2-5; D call uncertain. V gave up 1 base and J gave up 5 bases, with 11 bases separating them. The CDR3 consists of 14 residues. CDR1 and CDR2 from the germline V gene are MDHEN and SYDVKM. The CDR3 DNA reads TGTGCCAGCAGTTTATTTGGTGGCCTGGAGACCCAGTACTTC. This codes for CASSLFGGLETQYF.

In DNA form, the CDR3 reads TGTGCCAGCAGTACCGGGACTAGCGGGAGCGTCGAGACCCAGTACTTC. Translating it yields CASSTGTSGSVETQYF. V and J are TRBV2 and TRBJ2-5; 14 nucleotides match TRBD2. Germline V CDR1 and CDR2: SNHLY, FYNNEI. The CDR3 has 16 amino acids. Germline trimming cut 5 bases from V and 5 bases from J; bases unmatched to any gene: 7.

This chain joins TRBV12-5 and TRBJ1-2; the match to TRBD1 covers 9 bases. Germline V gives CDR1 LGHNT, CDR2 FRNRAP. CDR3 length: 18 residues. With V trimmed by 7 bases and J by 4 bases, 19 bases remained unmatched. This chain's CDR3 is CASARGPLPTGGSYGYTF. CDR3 nucleotide sequence: TGTGCTAGTGCCAGAGGCCCCCTTCCGACAGGGGGGTCCTATGGCTACACCTTC.